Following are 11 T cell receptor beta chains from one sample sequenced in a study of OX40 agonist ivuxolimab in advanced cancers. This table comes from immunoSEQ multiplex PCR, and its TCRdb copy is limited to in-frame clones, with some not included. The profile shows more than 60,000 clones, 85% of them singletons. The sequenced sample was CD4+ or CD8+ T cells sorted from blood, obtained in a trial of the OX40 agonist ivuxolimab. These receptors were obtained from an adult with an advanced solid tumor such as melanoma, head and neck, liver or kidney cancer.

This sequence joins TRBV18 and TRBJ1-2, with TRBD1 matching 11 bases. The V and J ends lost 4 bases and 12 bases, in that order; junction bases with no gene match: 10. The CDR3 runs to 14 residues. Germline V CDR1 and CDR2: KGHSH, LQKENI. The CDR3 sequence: CASSRTGGVEVHTF. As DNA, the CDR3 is TGTGCCAGCTCACGGACAGGGGGCGTCGAGGTGCACACCTTC. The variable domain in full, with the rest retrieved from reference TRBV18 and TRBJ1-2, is NAGVMQNPRHLVRRRGQEARLRCSPMKGHSHVYWYRQLPEEGLKFMVYLQKENIIDESGMPKERFSAEFPKEGPSILRIQQVVRGDSAAYFCASSRTGGVEVHTFGSGTRLTVV.

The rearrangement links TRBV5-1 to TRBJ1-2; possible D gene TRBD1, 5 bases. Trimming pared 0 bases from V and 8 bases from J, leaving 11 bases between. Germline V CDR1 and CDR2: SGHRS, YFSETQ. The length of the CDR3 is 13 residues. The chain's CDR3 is CASSLGQNQGYTF. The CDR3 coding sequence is TGCGCCAGCAGCTTGGGACAGAACCAGGGCTACACCTTC.

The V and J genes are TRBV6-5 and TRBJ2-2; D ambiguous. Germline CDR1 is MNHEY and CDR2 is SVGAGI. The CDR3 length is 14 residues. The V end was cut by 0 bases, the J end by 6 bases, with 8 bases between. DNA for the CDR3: TGTGCCAGCAGTTACTCGTTGGGCGCCGGGGAGCTGTTTTTT. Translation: CASSYSLGAGELFF.

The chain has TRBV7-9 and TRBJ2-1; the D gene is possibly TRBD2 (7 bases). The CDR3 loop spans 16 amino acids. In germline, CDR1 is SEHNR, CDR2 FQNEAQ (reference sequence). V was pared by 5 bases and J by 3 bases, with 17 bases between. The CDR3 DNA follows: TGTGCCAGCAGCCCGCTTAGGGGGACTAACTACAATGAGCAGTTCTTC. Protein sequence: CASSPLRGTNYNEQFF. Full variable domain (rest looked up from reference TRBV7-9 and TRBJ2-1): DTGVSQNPRHKITKRGQNVTFRCDPISEHNRLYWYRQTLGQGPEFLTYFQNEAQLEKSRLLSDRFSAERPKGSFSTLEIQRTEQGDSAMYLCASSPLRGTNYNEQFFGPGTRLTVL.

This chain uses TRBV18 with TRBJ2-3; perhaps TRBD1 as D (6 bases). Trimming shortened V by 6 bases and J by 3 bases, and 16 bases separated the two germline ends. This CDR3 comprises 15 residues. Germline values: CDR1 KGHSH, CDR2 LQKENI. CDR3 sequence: CASSRLGAETDTQYF. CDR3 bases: TGTGCCAGCTCTCGCCTGGGGGCCGAAACAGATACGCAGTATTTT.

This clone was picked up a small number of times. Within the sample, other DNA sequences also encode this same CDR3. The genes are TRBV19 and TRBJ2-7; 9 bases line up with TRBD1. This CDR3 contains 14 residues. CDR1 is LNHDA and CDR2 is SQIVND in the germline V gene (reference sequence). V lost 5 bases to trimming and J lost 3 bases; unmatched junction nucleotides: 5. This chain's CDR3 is CASSSRDRVYEQYF. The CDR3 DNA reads TGTGCCAGTAGTTCCCGGGACAGGGTCTACGAGCAGTACTTC.

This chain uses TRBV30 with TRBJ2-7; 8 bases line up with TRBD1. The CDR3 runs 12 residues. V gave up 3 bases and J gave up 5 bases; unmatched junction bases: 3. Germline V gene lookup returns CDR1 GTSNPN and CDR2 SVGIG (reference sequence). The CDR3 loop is CAWRTDRDEQYF. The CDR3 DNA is TGTGCCTGGAGAACGGACAGGGACGAGCAGTACTTC.

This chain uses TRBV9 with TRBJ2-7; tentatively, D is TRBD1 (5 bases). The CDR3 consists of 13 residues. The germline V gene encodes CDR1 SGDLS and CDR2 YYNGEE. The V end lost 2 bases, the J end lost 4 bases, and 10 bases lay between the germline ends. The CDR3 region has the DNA TGTGCCAGCAGCGTCGCCCCAGGGTACGAGCAGTACTTC. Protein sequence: CASSVAPGYEQYF.

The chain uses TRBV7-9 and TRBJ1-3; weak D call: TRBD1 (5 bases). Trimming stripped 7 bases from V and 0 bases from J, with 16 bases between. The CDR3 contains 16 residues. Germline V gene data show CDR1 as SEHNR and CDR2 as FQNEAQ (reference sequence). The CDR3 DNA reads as TGTGCCAGCAACCCGTGGGACGGGCGCTCTGGAAACACCATATATTTT. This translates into CASNPWDGRSGNTIYF.

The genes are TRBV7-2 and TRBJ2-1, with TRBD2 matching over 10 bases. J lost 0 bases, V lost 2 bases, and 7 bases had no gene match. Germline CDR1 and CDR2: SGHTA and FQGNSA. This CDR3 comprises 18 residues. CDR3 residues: CASSLRRLAGGSYNEQFF. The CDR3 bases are TGTGCCAGCAGCTTACGGCGATTAGCGGGGGGCTCCTACAATGAGCAGTTCTTC.

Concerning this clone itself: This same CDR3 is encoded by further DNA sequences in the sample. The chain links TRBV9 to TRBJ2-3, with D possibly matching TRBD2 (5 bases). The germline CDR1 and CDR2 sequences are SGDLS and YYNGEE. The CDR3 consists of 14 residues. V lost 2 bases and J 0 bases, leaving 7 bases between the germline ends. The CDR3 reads CASSVSGSTDTQYF. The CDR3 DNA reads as TGTGCCAGCAGCGTGAGCGGAAGCACAGATACGCAGTATTTT.